This TCR beta chain is drawn from a study of regulatory T cells in long-lasting Graves disease. Study findings and constraints: Analyses excluded thyroid tissue, covering peripheral blood alone.

Arm-PCR with iRepertoire HTBI primers amplified the CDR3 regions for these TCR beta libraries. TCRdb reprocessed the multiplex PCR reads via MiXCR and lists one record per CDR3 protein. The table records 310,000 or so distinct CDR3 sequences, 20% of them present only once. Time point of the sample: persistent/refractory GD, antithyroid drugs over 5 years with positive TRAb. Generation of the TCR library employed RNA extracted from PBMCs. Graves' disease diagnoses followed American Thyroid Association guidelines. EDTA tubes collected roughly 9.6 milliliters of peripheral blood. Of note for this clonotype: No antigen is known for it. A much larger clone differs by one base, so this may be a read error.

The CDR3 is made up of 16 amino acids. Germline V gene sequence: CDR1 SGHVS, CDR2 FQNEAQ. The chain is built from TRBV7-8 and TRBJ1-4; D is unclear. This specimen was peripheral blood mononuclear cells (PBMCs), taken when the disease was refractory, from a patient treated with antithyroid drugs. This receptor was obtained from a female donor with Graves disease. CDR3 sequence (DNA): TGTGCCAGCAGCTTAGCGGGCGGTGCAACTAATGAAAAACTGTCTTTT. This encodes CASSLAGGATNEKLSF. Drawing the rest from reference TRBV7-8 and TRBJ1-4, the complete variable domain is GAGVSQSPRYKVAKRGQDVALRCDPISGHVSLFWYQQALGQGPEFLTYFQNEAQLDKSGLPSDRFFAERPEGSVSTLKIQRTQQEDSAVYLCASSLAGGATNEKLSFGSGTQLSVL.